This T cell receptor (beta chain) stems from a study of T-cell reconstitution after alpha-beta-depleted transplantation in children. Unique molecular identifiers tagged the TCRbeta library. TCRdb re-derived calls from the PCR reads in MiXCR, one entry per CDR3 protein. Of around 600,000 distinct CDR3 sequences in the sample, over 9.5% were seen once. The ends lost 6 bases at V and 1 base at J; junction bases unmatched: 5. The germline gives CDR1 SGHAT, CDR2 FQNNGV. This CDR3 comprises 14 residues. This receptor was identified in a human donor who donated a stem cell graft to a child with acute myeloid leukemia. The V and J genes are TRBV11-2 and TRBJ1-1; 7 positions match TRBD1. The sequencing used PBMCs from the stem cell graft donor, collected from the stem cell graft. CDR3 region: CASRDGTANTEAFF. For the CDR3, the DNA is TGTGCCAGCAGAGATGGGACAGCGAACACTGAAGCTTTCTTT.